The clone carrying this T cell receptor beta chain was counted at least ten times. Antigen: not known. The source of the sample is a study of T cells after yellow fever vaccination. Whole-study results and caveats: Clonotypes appearing in both CD4 and CD8 compartments existed, and their share was small. Researchers report a weaker secondary response that nonetheless peaked faster, day 5 versus 15. Boosting was followed by the reappearance of most primary-vaccination clones (just under 97% CD4, about 88% CD8).

The authors made TCR cDNA by 5'RACE template switching, adding a universal primer site and UMIs. Via MiXCR, TCRdb re-called the 5' RACE reads, giving one row per CDR3 protein. This table holds about 340,000 distinct CDR3 sequences, about an eighth found once. Germline CDR1 and CDR2: LGHNA and YSLEER. V was trimmed by 6 bases and J by 3 bases, leaving 16 bases between them. The CDR3 loop spans 15 amino acids. The sequencing here drew on CD4+ T cells sorted from PBMCs, taken 15 days after the yellow fever booster vaccination. The chain links TRBV4-3 to TRBJ2-3; tentatively, D is TRBD2 (6 bases). The TCR was taken from a man younger than 30 who received the YFV17D yellow fever vaccine. CDR3 coding DNA: TGCGCCAGCAGACTGGGCGGGGCGAGTACAGATACGCAGTATTTT. Its protein product is CASRLGGASTDTQYF.